The 15 T cell receptor beta chains listed next were all sequenced from one sample in a study of T-cell memory formation after mild COVID-19. One entry per CDR3 protein, called by TCRdb with MiXCR from the 5' RACE reads. The data show about 14,000 distinct CDR3 sequences, roughly a fifth seen once. Sequenced material: PBMCs or a T cell subset sorted from them (not recorded which). The receptors derive from an adult woman who had mild COVID-19 (a few samples of this study predate the infection). Cell type and time point are not known.

The table lists this clonotype with many counts. J is TRBJ2-7 and V is TRBV6-2 or TRBV6-3, with D possibly being TRBD1 or TRBD2 (5 bases each). CDR1 and CDR2 (germline): MNHEY, SVGEGT. The V end was cut by 7 bases, the J end by 1 base, with 14 bases between. This CDR3 is built from 14 residues. The CDR3 coding sequence is TGTGCCAGCACTTCTGTGTGGGGGTCCTACGAGCAGTACTTC. It yields the protein CASTSVWGSYEQYF.

The genes are TRBV12-3 or TRBV12-4 and TRBJ2-3; 8 bases align to TRBD1. V was clipped by 7 bases and J by 4 bases; unmatched bases: 7. The CDR3 sequence is 14 residues long. CDR3 region: CASTGSGGADTQYF. CDR3 DNA: TGTGCCAGCACTGGGTCAGGGGGCGCAGATACGCAGTATTTT.

This clonotype occurred many times. This rearrangement joins TRBV27 to TRBJ2-1; the D gene is possibly TRBD1 (5 bases). In germline, CDR1 is MNHEY, CDR2 SMNVEV (reference sequence). The CDR3 loop spans 14 amino acids. Trimming shortened V by 7 bases and J by 4 bases, and 14 bases separated the two germline ends. The CDR3 region is CASNTRQGYNEQFF. The CDR3 coding sequence is TGTGCCAGCAATACCCGGCAGGGATACAATGAGCAGTTCTTC.

This clonotype was detected ten times or more. The chain carries TRBV4-1 and TRBJ2-1; D remains ambiguous. Germline values: CDR1 MGHRA, CDR2 YSYEKL. CDR3 length equals 16 residues. Between the trimmed V and J ends, which lost 2 bases and 0 bases, there was a span of 11 bases. CDR3 region: CASSQNPSYSYNEQFF. The CDR3 bases are TGCGCCAGCAGCCAAAACCCTAGTTACTCCTACAATGAGCAGTTCTTC.

This clonotype was seen many times. This rearrangement joins TRBV7-2 to TRBJ2-5; the D gene is possibly TRBD2 (6 bases). The V gene lost 5 bases and the J gene lost 5 bases, with 15 bases spanning the gap. The CDR3 length is 14 residues. Germline assignment: CDR1 SGHTA and CDR2 FQGNSA. As DNA, the CDR3 is TGTGCCAGCAGCCCAACCCGGGCGGGGGAGACCCAGTACTTC. This gives the protein CASSPTRAGETQYF.

J is TRBJ2-5 and V is TRBV3-1; D possibly corresponds to TRBD2 (6 bases). With 2 bases removed from V and 3 bases from J, the gap between germline ends came to 10 bases. Germline V gene data show CDR1 as LGHDT and CDR2 as YNNKEL (reference sequence). This CDR3 is 14 amino acids long. CDR3 loop: CASSQRGYKETQYF. The CDR3 DNA reads TGTGCCAGCAGCCAACGGGGGTACAAAGAGACCCAGTACTTC.

There are many counts of this clonotype. This rearrangement joins TRBV12-3 or TRBV12-4 to TRBJ1-1; the match to TRBD1 covers 10 bases. The CDR3 has 16 residues. Trimming at V came to 5 bases and at J to 3 bases, leaving 9 bases not matched to a gene. This chain's CDR3 is CASSPRQGAWYTEAFF. DNA for the CDR3: TGTGCCAGCAGTCCGAGACAGGGGGCATGGTACACTGAAGCTTTCTTT.

This clonotype has at least ten counts. The chain uses TRBV14 and TRBJ1-2, with D possibly being TRBD1 (6 bases). V shed 1 base and J shed 6 bases, with 9 bases lying between them. CDR1 SGHDN and CDR2 FVKESK come from the germline V gene. There are 13 residues in the CDR3. The CDR3 here is CASSQGGPDGYTF. In DNA, the CDR3 is TGTGCCAGCAGCCAAGGGGGGCCTGATGGCTACACCTTC.

This clonotype is medium-sized in the sample. This rearrangement joins TRBV6-6 to TRBJ2-7; D unclear. CDR3 length: 12 amino acids. Trimming shortened V by 0 bases and J by 5 bases, and 5 bases separated the two germline ends. Germline V CDR1 and CDR2: MNHNY, SVGAGI (reference sequence). CDR3: CASSYSRHEQYF. CDR3 coding DNA: TGTGCCAGCAGTTACTCCAGACACGAGCAGTACTTC.

This CDR3 reads CSARDGRENGELFF. DNA of the CDR3: TGCAGTGCTAGAGATGGCAGGGAGAACGGGGAGCTGTTTTTT. The chain joins TRBV20-1 to TRBJ2-2; tentatively, D is TRBD1 or TRBD2 (5 bases each). Trimming stripped 0 bases from V and 7 bases from J, with 12 bases between. The CDR3 spans 14 residues. Germline V gene sequence: CDR1 DFQATT, CDR2 SNEGSKA (reference sequence).

This clonotype was recorded many times. The genes are TRBV7-2 and TRBJ2-7, with D maybe TRBD2 (5 bases). CDR1 is SGHTA and CDR2 is FQGNSA in the germline V gene. V was cut by 5 bases and J by 6 bases, with 17 bases left in between. This CDR3 has 14 amino acids. This chain's CDR3 is CASSEGLNMLEQYF. CDR3 in DNA: TGTGCCAGCAGCGAAGGACTGAATATGCTCGAGCAGTACTTC.

This chain links TRBV5-1 with TRBJ2-3, with D possibly being TRBD2 (6 bases). CDR1 is SGHRS and CDR2 is YFSETQ in the germline V gene. With 0 bases removed from V and 4 bases from J, the gap between germline ends came to 9 bases. The CDR3 spans 14 residues. CDR3 protein: CASSLAPGADTQYF. The DNA for the CDR3 is TGCGCCAGCAGCTTGGCTCCGGGAGCAGATACGCAGTATTTT.

This clonotype came up many times. The chain uses TRBV4-1 and TRBJ2-4, with 13 bases that match TRBD2. Germline V lookup: CDR1 MGHRA, CDR2 YSYEKL. V was clipped by 4 bases and J by 8 bases; unmatched bases: 26. This CDR3 has 22 amino acids. In nucleotides, the CDR3 is TGCGCCAGCAGCCTCTTTCCGAGGAATAAGGTGTTAGGGACTAGCGGGGCAGACATTCAGTACTTC. Its translation: CASSLFPRNKVLGTSGADIQYF.

This clonotype was seen many times. The chain combines TRBV20-1 with TRBJ1-2; D possibly corresponds to TRBD1 (5 bases). Germline CDR1 reads DFQATT; CDR2 reads SNEGSKA (reference sequence). This CDR3 is 14 amino acids long. V gave up 6 bases and J gave up 3 bases, with 17 bases separating them. The CDR3 nucleotides read TGCAGTGCGAATTCGTGGGGGGACGACTATGGCTACACCTTC. This gives the protein CSANSWGDDYGYTF.

This clonotype was observed at least ten times. J is TRBJ2-3 and V is TRBV13; 11 bases align to TRBD2. V gave up 1 base and J gave up 1 base; unmatched junction bases: 1. The germline CDR1 and CDR2 sequences are PRHDT and FYEKMQ (reference sequence). CDR3 size: 16 residues. CDR3: CASSLVGLAGTDTQYF. CDR3 bases: TGTGCCAGCAGCTTAGTGGGACTAGCGGGCACAGATACGCAGTATTTT.